Presented here are 17 T cell receptor beta chains from one specimen sequenced in a study of shared clonotypes between healthy human individuals. Here immunoSEQ multiplex PCR was the method, and the copy in TCRdb shows in-frame clones only, minus some. Of millions of clones listed, around 90% are singletons. Sample: naive CD4+ T cells sorted from blood. This sample's subset: CD45RA+ positively selected. The receptors come from a man between 18 and 35 years old in good health.

This clone is a singleton in its sample. The sample contains more than one DNA sequence encoding this CDR3. The chain carries TRBV18 and TRBJ1-1; no reliable D call. Germline V gene lookup returns CDR1 KGHSH and CDR2 LQKENI. The V and J ends lost 2 bases and 0 bases respectively, with 7 bases between them. The CDR3 is made up of 14 amino acids. The CDR3 DNA reads as TGTGCCAGCTCACCATTGGCGCTGAACACTGAAGCTTTCTTT. This translates into CASSPLALNTEAFF.

The chain carries TRBV19 and TRBJ1-2; D remains unclear. The germline V gene has CDR1 LNHDA and CDR2 SQIVND (reference sequence). The CDR3 contains 13 residues. Trimming removed 5 bases at V and 8 bases at J, with 15 bases between. CDR3 nucleotides: TGTGCCAGTAGTGGTCCCACCCAATTCGGCTACACCTTC. It specifies CASSGPTQFGYTF.

J is TRBJ1-3 and V is TRBV7-2; D possibly corresponds to TRBD1 (5 bases). Germline V lookup: CDR1 SGHTA, CDR2 FQGNSA. V shed 4 bases and J shed 0 bases, with 10 bases lying between them. The CDR3 is 15 residues long. This CDR3 reads CASSSTVFSGNTIYF. Here the CDR3 DNA reads TGTGCCAGCAGCTCGACAGTTTTCTCTGGAAACACCATATATTTT.

This chain connects TRBV18 to TRBJ1-2; D is perhaps TRBD1 (5 bases). Germline assignment: CDR1 KGHSH and CDR2 LQKENI. This CDR3 comprises 16 residues. Trimming took off 3 bases at V and 5 bases at J, with 19 bases between the two ends. CDR3 bases: TGTGCCAGCTCACCCCCCGGCACCACGAGGGGATATGGCTACACCTTC. This gives the protein CASSPPGTTRGYGYTF.

For this clone: Other DNA sequences in the sample encode the same CDR3. This chain joins TRBV5-1 and TRBJ2-1; no reliable D call. Trimming took off 2 bases at V and 1 base at J, with 4 bases between the two ends. The germline V gene has CDR1 SGHRS and CDR2 YFSETQ. This CDR3 is 13 amino acids long. CDR3 DNA: TGCGCCAGCAGCTTCGCATCCTACAATGAGCAGTTCTTC. Protein sequence: CASSFASYNEQFF.

The genes are TRBV7-2 and TRBJ2-7; 8 bases match TRBD1. The CDR3 is 16 amino acids. CDR1 is SGHTA and CDR2 is FQGNSA in the germline V gene. V trimming: 3 bases; J trimming: 1 base; junction bases outside the gene matches: 8. CDR3 nucleotide sequence: TGTGCCAGCAGCTTGGTTGGACAGGGCATATCCTACGAGCAGTACTTC. Amino acid sequence: CASSLVGQGISYEQYF.

On this clone itself: The same CDR3 can be traced to other DNA sequences in this sample. V usage is TRBV27 and J usage is TRBJ1-6; the match to TRBD1 covers 9 bases. Germline V gene lookup returns CDR1 MNHEY and CDR2 SMNVEV (reference sequence). Unmatched junction bases numbered 1, after V lost 3 bases and J lost 4 bases. This CDR3 spans 15 amino acids. DNA of the CDR3: TGTGCCAGCAGTTTGGGACAGGGTTATAATTCACCCCTCCACTTT. Residues: CASSLGQGYNSPLHF.

This chain joins TRBV27 and TRBJ2-2; the D gene is possibly TRBD2 (5 bases). The CDR3 extends over 12 amino acids. V was cut by 4 bases and J by 10 bases, with 10 bases left in between. Germline lookup yields CDR1 MNHEY and CDR2 SMNVEV (reference sequence). CDR3 coding DNA: TGTGCCAGCAGTTCACTAGGTCAGGAGCTGTTTTTT. The encoded protein is CASSSLGQELFF.

Points on this clone: Other nucleotide sequences in the sample specify the same CDR3. This sequence joins TRBV5-1 and TRBJ2-5; TRBD2 agrees at 9 bases. Per germline, CDR1 SGHRS and CDR2 YFSETQ. V lost 4 bases to trimming and J lost 4 bases; unmatched junction nucleotides: 8. The CDR3 is 15 residues long. The DNA for the CDR3 is TGCGCCAGCAGCATAGTAGCGGGAGTTGGAGAGACCCAGTACTTC. Its translation: CASSIVAGVGETQYF.

This clone was detected only a few times. This rearrangement joins TRBV9 to TRBJ1-4, with 7 nucleotides matching TRBD1. Trimming cost V 2 bases and J 8 bases; bases outside gene matches: 9. The CDR3 length is 15 residues. Germline V gene lookup returns CDR1 SGDLS and CDR2 YYNGEE. CDR3 DNA: TGTGCCAGCAGCGTCCGCGACAGGGCGGGCGAAAAACTGTTTTTT. Protein sequence: CASSVRDRAGEKLFF. Combining the CDR3 with reference TRBV9 and TRBJ1-4 gives the whole variable domain DSGVTQTPKHLITATGQRVTLRCSPRSGDLSVYWYQQSLDQGLQFLIQYYNGEERAKGNILERFSAQQFPDLHSELNLSSLELGDSALYFCASSVRDRAGEKLFFGSGTQLSVL.

CDR3 sequence reads: CSVERDRWQFF. The DNA of the CDR3 is TGCAGCGTTGAACGGGACCGTTGGCAGTTCTTC. The chain couples TRBV29-1 to TRBJ2-1; D is perhaps TRBD1 or TRBD2 (5 bases each). The CDR3 covers 11 residues. The V and J ends lost 2 bases and 12 bases respectively, with 11 bases between them. Germline V lookup: CDR1 SQVTM, CDR2 ANQGSEA.

The chain couples TRBV4-1 to TRBJ2-7, with unresolved D. The length of the CDR3 is 13 residues. Trimming took 4 bases from V and 6 from J, leaving 13 bases between them. The V gene's germline CDR1 is MGHRA and CDR2 YSYEKL. Here the CDR3 reads CASSRGPRSEQYF. In DNA form, the CDR3 reads TGCGCCAGCAGCCGGGGTCCCAGGAGCGAGCAGTACTTC.

V and J are TRBV4-1 and TRBJ2-7, with 7 bases that match TRBD1. Germline CDR1 MGHRA, CDR2 YSYEKL. The ends lost 2 bases at V and 0 bases at J; junction bases unmatched: 13. The CDR3 extends over 18 amino acids. DNA of the CDR3: TGCGCCAGCAGCCAAAACCCTTCACAGGGGAGCCTCTCCTACGAGCAGTACTTC. It is translated as CASSQNPSQGSLSYEQYF.

The chain recombines TRBV5-1 with TRBJ1-5, with D perhaps matching TRBD1 (5 bases). Germline CDR1 and CDR2: SGHRS and YFSETQ. The CDR3 has 16 amino acids. V was clipped by 0 bases and J by 3 bases, with 13 bases between them. CDR3 bases: TGCGCCAGCAGCTTGGGGGGCGCGATGGACAATCAGCCCCAGCATTTT. Translated: CASSLGGAMDNQPQHF.

The rearrangement links TRBV9 to TRBJ2-3; 9 nucleotides line up with TRBD2. CDR1 is SGDLS and CDR2 is YYNGEE in the germline V gene. The CDR3 loop spans 15 amino acids. After removal of 7 bases from V and 2 bases from J, the junction contained 8 bases not matched to a gene. CDR3 in amino acids: CASGKAGGYTDTQYF. The CDR3 DNA reads TGTGCCAGCGGGAAAGCGGGGGGATACACAGATACGCAGTATTTT.

The rearrangement links TRBV18 to TRBJ2-2, with 7 bases fitting TRBD2. The CDR3 spans 15 residues. CDR1 and CDR2 (germline): KGHSH, LQKENI. V shed 3 bases, J shed 4 bases, and the junction held 5 bases outside the gene matches. Here the CDR3 reads CASSPTSVVTGELFF. In DNA, the CDR3 is TGTGCCAGCTCACCTACTAGCGTCGTCACCGGGGAGCTGTTTTTT.

The chain recombines TRBV9 with TRBJ2-5, with TRBD1 as a possible D gene (5 bases). Germline CDR1 reads SGDLS; CDR2 reads YYNGEE. CDR3 length: 12 residues. Trimming left V 7 bases short and J 5 bases short, with 12 bases between. The CDR3 coding sequence is TGTGCCAGCTCCAGGGAACTGGAGACCCAGTACTTC. Translated, it gives CASSRELETQYF.